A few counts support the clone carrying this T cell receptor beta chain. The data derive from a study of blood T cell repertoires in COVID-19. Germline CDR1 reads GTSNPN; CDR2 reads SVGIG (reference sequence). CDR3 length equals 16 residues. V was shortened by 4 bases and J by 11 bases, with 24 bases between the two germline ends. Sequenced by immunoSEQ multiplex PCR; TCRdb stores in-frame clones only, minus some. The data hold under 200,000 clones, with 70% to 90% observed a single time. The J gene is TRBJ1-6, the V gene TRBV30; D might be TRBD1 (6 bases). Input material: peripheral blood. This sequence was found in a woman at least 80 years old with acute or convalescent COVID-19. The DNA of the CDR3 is TGTGCCTGGAAGTCGGTTCGGGGGGCGAGGTGGACACCCCTCCACTTT. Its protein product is CAWKSVRGARWTPLHF.